This T cell receptor beta chain stems from a study of CD8+ T cells in alopecia areata. The CDR3 spans 18 residues. Germline CDR1 reads LGHNT; CDR2 reads FRNRAP. V shed 2 bases and J 3 bases; nucleotides not matched to a gene: 11. Reverse transcription of extracted RNA yielded cDNA, which provided the sequencing template. The table came from immunoSEQ multiplex PCR; TCRdb's copy has only in-frame clones and leaves some out. The sample records 150,000 to 200,000 clones, around 55% being singletons. Sorting separated CD4+ and CD8+ T cells out of PBMCs. The TCR comes from a human donor in good health. Sequencing was performed on CD4+ T cells sorted from blood. The V gene is TRBV12-5, the J gene TRBJ2-1; TRBD2 matches 9 bases. CDR3 coding DNA: TGTGCTAGTGGTTTGACCCGAGGAGCGGGAGGCAACTACAATGAGCAGTTCTTC. Amino acids: CASGLTRGAGGNYNEQFF.